This section outlines one T cell receptor (beta chain) sequence together with its context. Its antigen is still unknown. In germline, CDR1 is MNHEY, CDR2 SMNVEV (reference sequence). The germline V and J ends were trimmed by 2 bases and 5 bases, with 15 bases remaining between them. The CDR3 runs to 15 residues. This sample stems from a study of cytomegalovirus exposure and HLA in healthy donors. Whole-study context: Out of 398 genotyped donors, roughly 80% belonged to the Caucasian-associated ancestry cluster. Study-level points and caveats: TCR beta V segments were, for the most part, productive about 87% or about 30% of the time in an earlier analysis. There were some V segments, including TRBV6-2 and TRBV6-3, excluded as indistinguishable. Analysis performed later showed TCR beta chains linked to HLA being more clonally expanded than equally common others.

PCR used 60 Vbeta primers and 13 Jbeta primers. Repertoires were generated with immunoSEQ multiplex PCR, while TCRdb's copy carries only in-frame clones and drops some. The profile shows about 130,000 clones, around 74% of them singletons. This receptor was identified in a man aged 35-49 years in good health and CMV-seropositive. This chain uses TRBV27 with TRBJ1-1; D might be TRBD1 (6 bases). The sequencing input was PBMCs. DNA for the CDR3: TGTGCCAGCAGTTTAAGACAGGCCCTGGGGACTGAAGCTTTCTTT. Amino acid sequence: CASSLRQALGTEAFF.